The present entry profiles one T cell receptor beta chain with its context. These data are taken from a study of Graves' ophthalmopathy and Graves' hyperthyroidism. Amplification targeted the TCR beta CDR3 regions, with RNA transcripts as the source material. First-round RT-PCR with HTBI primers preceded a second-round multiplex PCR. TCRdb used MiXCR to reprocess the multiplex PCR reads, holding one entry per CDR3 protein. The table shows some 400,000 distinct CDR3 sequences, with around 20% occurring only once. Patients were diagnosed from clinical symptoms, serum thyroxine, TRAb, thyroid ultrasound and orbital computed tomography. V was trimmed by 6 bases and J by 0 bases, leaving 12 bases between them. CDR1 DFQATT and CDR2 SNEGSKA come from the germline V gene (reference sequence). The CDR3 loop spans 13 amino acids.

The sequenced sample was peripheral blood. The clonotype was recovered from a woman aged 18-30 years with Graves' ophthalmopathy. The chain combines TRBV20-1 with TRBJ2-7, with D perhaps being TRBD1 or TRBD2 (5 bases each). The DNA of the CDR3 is TGCAGTGCCAGGTGGGGGAGCTCCTACGAGCAGTACTTC. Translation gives CSARWGSSYEQYF.